Following are 16 T cell receptor beta chains from one sample sequenced in a study of shared clonotypes between healthy human individuals. The protocol was immunoSEQ multiplex PCR, while the TCRdb copy is restricted to in-frame clones and leaves out a portion. Here the sample spans some 1,900,000 clones, about 95% being singletons. Naive-designated CD8 cells lacked CD45RO, were positively enriched for CCR7, and omitted terminally differentiated effector memory CD45RA+ cells. The sample was naive CD8+ T cells sorted from blood. Source of these receptors: a man younger than 35 in good health.

The chain has TRBV29-1 and TRBJ1-2; D is possibly TRBD1 (6 bases). Germline CDR1 reads SQVTM; CDR2 reads ANQGSEA. The V end was cut by 2 bases, the J end by 5 bases, with 18 bases between. The CDR3 consists of 15 residues. This CDR3 is CSVESSGRGRYGYTF. CDR3 sequence (DNA): TGCAGCGTTGAAAGCTCCGGAAGGGGGAGGTATGGCTACACCTTC.

The chain has TRBV6-5 and TRBJ2-7; 7 positions agree with TRBD1. This CDR3 has 13 residues. The germline V gene has CDR1 MNHEY and CDR2 SVGAGI. J was trimmed by 5 bases and V by 5 bases; bases with no gene match: 6. The CDR3 coding sequence is TGTGCCAGCAGTAGATCACAGGGGCACGAGCAGTACTTC. This translates into CASSRSQGHEQYF.

The rearrangement links TRBV7-9 to TRBJ2-4; D perhaps matches TRBD1 (5 bases). Between the trimmed V and J ends, which lost 5 bases and 5 bases, there was a span of 13 bases. Germline loops: CDR1 SEHNR, CDR2 FQNEAQ (reference sequence). The CDR3 extends over 14 amino acids. CDR3 nucleotide sequence: TGTGCCAGCAGCCGAGCCTCGACAGAAAACATTCAGTACTTC. It translates to CASSRASTENIQYF.

The chain carries TRBV5-6 and TRBJ1-5, with TRBD1 as a possible D gene (5 bases). Deletions cut 0 bases from V and 7 bases from J, with 14 bases between. Germline V lookup: CDR1 SGHDT, CDR2 YYEEEE. The CDR3 totals 15 residues. CDR3 loop: CASSLAAAGRQPQHF. The CDR3 nucleotides are TGTGCCAGCAGCTTGGCGGCGGCGGGGCGGCAGCCCCAGCATTTT. Filled out from reference TRBV5-6 and TRBJ1-5, the complete variable domain reads DAGVTQSPTHLIKTRGQQVTLRCSPKSGHDTVSWYQQALGQGPQFIFQYYEEEERQRGNFPDRFSGHQFPNYSSELNVNALLLGDSALYLCASSLAAAGRQPQHFGDGTRLSIL.

The gene calls are TRBV20-1 and TRBJ2-7; no firm D call. The CDR3 runs to 10 residues. Per the germline V gene, CDR1 is DFQATT and CDR2 is SNEGSKA (reference sequence). V lost 6 bases, J lost 3 bases, and 6 bases lay in between. CDR3 residues: CSALYYEQYF. CDR3 in DNA: TGCAGTGCCCTTTACTACGAGCAGTACTTC.

The chain links TRBV4-1 to TRBJ1-3; D gene unclear. This CDR3 has 15 amino acids. The germline V gene encodes CDR1 MGHRA and CDR2 YSYEKL. The ends were cut back, 0 bases at V and 0 bases at J, with 6 bases in the middle. The CDR3 protein is CASSQESFSGNTIYF. CDR3 coding DNA: TGCGCCAGCAGCCAAGAGAGTTTCTCTGGAAACACCATATATTTT.

This clone showed up just once. Other DNA sequences within the sample encode an identical CDR3. The J gene is TRBJ2-3, the V gene TRBV11-3; the D gene is possibly TRBD1 (5 bases). Deletions cut 5 bases from V and 6 bases from J, with 9 bases between. The CDR3 sequence is 12 residues long. Germline CDR1 and CDR2: SGHNT and YENEEA. The DNA for the CDR3 is TGTGCCAGCAGCCTAGGGGCCGATACGCAGTATTTT. It is translated as CASSLGADTQYF.

The V and J genes are TRBV7-6 and TRBJ2-1; tentative D call: TRBD1 (7 bases). Germline CDR1 and CDR2: SGHVS and FNYEAQ. This CDR3 has 17 residues. The V end lost 2 bases, the J end lost 5 bases, and 19 bases lay between the germline ends. CDR3 loop: CASSLKPAGGLHNEQFF. The CDR3 DNA reads TGTGCCAGCAGCTTAAAGCCGGCAGGGGGACTCCACAATGAGCAGTTCTTC.

The rearrangement joins TRBV28 to TRBJ1-1, with D unresolved. CDR3 length: 14 residues. Germline values: CDR1 MDHEN, CDR2 SYDVKM. The germline V and J ends were trimmed by 8 bases and 4 bases, with 17 bases remaining between them. The CDR3 here is CASLTWREGTEAFF. The CDR3 bases are TGTGCCAGCCTCACATGGCGGGAGGGCACTGAAGCTTTCTTT. Variable domain in full (rest from reference TRBV28 and TRBJ1-1): DVKVTQSSRYLVKRTGEKVFLECVQDMDHENMFWYRQDPGLGLRLIYFSYDVKMKEKGDIPEGYSVSREKKERFSLILESASTNQTSMYLCASLTWREGTEAFFGQGTRLTVV.

This chain links TRBV6-5 with TRBJ1-4; D gene unclear. Deletions cut 2 bases from V and 1 base from J, with 8 bases between. The CDR3 runs 15 residues. CDR1 is MNHEY, CDR2 SVGAGI, per germline. The CDR3 sequence: CASSYGPGTNEKLFF. The CDR3 DNA is TGTGCCAGCAGTTACGGCCCGGGAACTAATGAAAAACTGTTTTTT.

CDR3 in amino acids: CASSLGLADEQYF. The CDR3 nucleotides are TGTGCCAGCAGCTTGGGACTAGCGGACGAGCAGTACTTC. The chain carries TRBV5-8 and TRBJ2-7; 9 bases are shared with TRBD2. The ends lost 0 bases at V and 5 bases at J; junction bases unmatched: 0. The CDR3 is made up of 13 amino acids. Germline CDR1 is SGHTS and CDR2 is YDEGEE.

The sample holds a few counts of this clone. The chain uses TRBV7-9 and TRBJ1-6, with D perhaps TRBD1 (5 bases). V was cut by 5 bases and J by 8 bases, with 19 bases left in between. The CDR3 consists of 16 residues. CDR1 and CDR2 (germline): SEHNR, FQNEAQ (reference sequence). The chain's CDR3 is CASSGGAEGPYSPLHF. The CDR3 DNA follows: TGTGCCAGCAGCGGAGGGGCGGAGGGTCCGTATTCACCCCTCCACTTT.

The CDR3 nucleotides read TGTGCCAGCAGCGGTGGAACTAGCGGGAGACTCGAGCAGTACTTC. This translates into CASSGGTSGRLEQYF. J is TRBJ2-7 and V is TRBV7-9, with 11 positions matching TRBD2. Germline V gives CDR1 SEHNR, CDR2 FQNEAQ (reference sequence). V shed 5 bases, J shed 6 bases, and the junction held 9 bases outside the gene matches. The CDR3 consists of 15 residues.

The V and J genes are TRBV27 and TRBJ1-1, with 8 bases lining up with TRBD1. CDR1 is MNHEY, CDR2 SMNVEV, per germline (reference sequence). Unmatched junction bases numbered 8, after V lost 5 bases and J lost 6 bases. The CDR3 runs 14 residues. DNA of the CDR3: TGTGCCAGCAGTCCGATGACAGGGGTTCCTGAAGCTTTCTTT. It is translated as CASSPMTGVPEAFF.

As regards this clone: This CDR3 is also generated by other DNA sequences in the sample. The chain is built from TRBV30 and TRBJ1-1; 7 bases agree with TRBD1. The CDR3 spans 13 residues. Trimming took 3 bases from V and 1 from J; bases not matched to a gene: 2. CDR1 and CDR2 (germline): GTSNPN, SVGIG (reference sequence). In DNA form, the CDR3 reads TGTGCCTGGAGCCGGGACAGGAACACTGAAGCTTTCTTT. Its protein is CAWSRDRNTEAFF.

The gene calls are TRBV11-2 and TRBJ2-5; D possibly matches TRBD1 or TRBD2 (5 bases each). This CDR3 comprises 14 residues. Germline V gene lookup returns CDR1 SGHAT and CDR2 FQNNGV. With 5 bases removed from V and 1 base from J, the gap between germline ends came to 11 bases. Here the CDR3 reads CASSPGDVQETQYF. CDR3 nucleotide sequence: TGTGCCAGCAGCCCCGGGGACGTCCAAGAGACCCAGTACTTC.